This T cell receptor beta chain was sequenced during a study of OX40 agonist ivuxolimab in advanced cancers. The wider study: Earlier anti-PD-1, anti-PD-L1 or anti-CTLA-4 therapy was permitted; about 44% had received some. General observations from the study: At doses 0.1 to 3.0 mg/kg, CD4+ and CD8+ clones expanded. The study found among the lowest clonal expansion in partial responders at 0.1-3.0 mg/kg.

Profiled with immunoSEQ multiplex PCR; TCRdb holds only in-frame clones, not every one. Of about 67,000 clones listed, 65% to 85% are singletons. Blood sampling took place at baseline, cycle 4 day 1, and cycle 7 day 1. This clone was recorded once. Antigen unknown. V trimming: 2 bases; J trimming: 10 bases; junction bases outside the gene matches: 10. The germline CDR1 and CDR2 sequences are SGHRS and YFSETQ. The CDR3 runs to 14 residues. The sequenced sample was CD4+ or CD8+ T cells sorted from blood, obtained in a trial of the OX40 agonist ivuxolimab. This TCR was sampled from an adult with an advanced solid tumor such as melanoma, head and neck, liver or kidney cancer. This chain uses TRBV5-1 with TRBJ2-3; TRBD1 aligns across 7 bases. The CDR3 region is CASSLGQDFDSQYF. CDR3 bases: TGCGCCAGCAGCTTAGGACAGGACTTCGACTCGCAGTATTTT. The variable domain in full, with the rest retrieved from reference TRBV5-1 and TRBJ2-3, is KAGVTQTPRYLIKTRGQQVTLSCSPISGHRSVSWYQQTPGQGLQFLFEYFSETQRNKGNFPGRFSGRQFSNSRSEMNVSTLELGDSALYLCASSLGQDFDSQYFGPGTRLTVL.